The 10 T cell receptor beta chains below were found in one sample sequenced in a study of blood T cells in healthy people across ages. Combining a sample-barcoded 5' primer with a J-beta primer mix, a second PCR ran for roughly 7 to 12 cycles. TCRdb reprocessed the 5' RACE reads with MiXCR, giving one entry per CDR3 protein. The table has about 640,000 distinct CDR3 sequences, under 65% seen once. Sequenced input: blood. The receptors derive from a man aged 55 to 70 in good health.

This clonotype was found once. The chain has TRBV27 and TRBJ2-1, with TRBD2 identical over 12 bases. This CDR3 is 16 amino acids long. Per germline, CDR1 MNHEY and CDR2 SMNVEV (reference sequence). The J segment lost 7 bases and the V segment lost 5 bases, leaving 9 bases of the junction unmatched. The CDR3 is CASSPGLAGLHNEQFF. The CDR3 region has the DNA TGTGCCAGCAGTCCCGGACTAGCGGGGCTCCATAATGAGCAGTTCTTC.

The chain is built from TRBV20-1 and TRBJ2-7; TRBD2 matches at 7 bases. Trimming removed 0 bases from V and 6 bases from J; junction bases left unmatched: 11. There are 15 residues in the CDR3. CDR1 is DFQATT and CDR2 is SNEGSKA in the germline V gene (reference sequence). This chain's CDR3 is CSARDLSGVEGEQYF. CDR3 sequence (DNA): TGCAGTGCTAGAGATTTGAGCGGGGTAGAAGGCGAGCAGTACTTC.

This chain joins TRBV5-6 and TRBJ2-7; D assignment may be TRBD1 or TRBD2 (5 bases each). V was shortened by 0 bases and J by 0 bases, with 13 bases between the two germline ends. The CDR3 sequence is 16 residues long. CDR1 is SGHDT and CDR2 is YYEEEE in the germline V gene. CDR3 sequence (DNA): TGTGCCAGCAGCTTGGCCGGGGCGGTTAGCTCCTACGAGCAGTACTTC. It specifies CASSLAGAVSSYEQYF.

CDR3 sequence: CASSTGNTDTQYF. The CDR3 DNA reads as TGTGCCAGCAGTACCGGGAACACAGATACGCAGTATTTT. This chain uses TRBV25-1 with TRBJ2-3; D perhaps matches TRBD2 (5 bases). CDR1 and CDR2 (germline): MGHDK, SYGVNS. The germline V and J ends were trimmed by 5 bases and 2 bases, with 8 bases remaining between them. The CDR3 has 13 amino acids.

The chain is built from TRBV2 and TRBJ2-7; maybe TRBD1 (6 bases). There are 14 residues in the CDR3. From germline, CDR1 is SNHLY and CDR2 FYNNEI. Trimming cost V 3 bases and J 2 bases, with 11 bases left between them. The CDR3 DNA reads TGTGCCAGCAGTGAGAAAACAGGGCCCTACGAGCAGTACTTC. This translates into CASSEKTGPYEQYF.

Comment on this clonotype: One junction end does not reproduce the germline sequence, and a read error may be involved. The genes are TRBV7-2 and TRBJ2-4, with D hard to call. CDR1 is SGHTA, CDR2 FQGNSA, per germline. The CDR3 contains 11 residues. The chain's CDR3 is CAGSLGYSKYF. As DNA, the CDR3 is TGTGCCGGCAGCTTAGGGTATTCTAAGTACTTC.

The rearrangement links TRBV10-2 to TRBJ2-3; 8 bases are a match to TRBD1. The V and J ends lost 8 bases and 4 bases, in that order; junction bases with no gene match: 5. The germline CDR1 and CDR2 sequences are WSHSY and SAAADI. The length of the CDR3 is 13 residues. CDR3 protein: CASGQGGADTQYF. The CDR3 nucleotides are TGCGCCAGCGGACAGGGTGGGGCAGATACGCAGTATTTT.

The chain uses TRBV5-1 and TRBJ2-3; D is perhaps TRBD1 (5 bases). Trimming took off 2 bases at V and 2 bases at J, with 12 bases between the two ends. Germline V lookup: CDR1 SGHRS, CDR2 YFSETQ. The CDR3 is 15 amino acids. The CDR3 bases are TGCGCCAGCAGCTTTTGGGGCCTGGACACAGATACGCAGTATTTT. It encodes CASSFWGLDTDTQYF.

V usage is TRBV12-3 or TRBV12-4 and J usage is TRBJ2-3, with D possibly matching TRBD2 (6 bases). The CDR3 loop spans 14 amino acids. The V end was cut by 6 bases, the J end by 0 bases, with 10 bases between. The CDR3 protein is CASRGLASTDTQYF. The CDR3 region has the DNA TGTGCCAGCAGGGGTCTAGCGAGCACAGATACGCAGTATTTT.

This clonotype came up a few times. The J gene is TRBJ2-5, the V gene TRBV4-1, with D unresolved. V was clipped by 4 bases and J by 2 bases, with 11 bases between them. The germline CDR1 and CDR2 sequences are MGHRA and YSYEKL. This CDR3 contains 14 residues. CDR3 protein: CASSRIGDQETQYF. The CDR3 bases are TGCGCCAGCAGCCGTATAGGAGATCAAGAGACCCAGTACTTC.